These 10 T cell receptor beta chains were sequenced from one sample in a study of blood T cell repertoires in COVID-19. Repertoires were generated with immunoSEQ multiplex PCR, while TCRdb's copy carries only in-frame clones and drops some. This table holds around 89,000 clones, roughly 87% found once. The specimen sequenced was peripheral blood. Receptors were obtained from a man aged 50-59 years with acute or convalescent COVID-19.

The gene calls are TRBV19 and TRBJ1-1; tentative D call: TRBD1 (5 bases). CDR3 length: 17 amino acids. CDR1 LNHDA and CDR2 SQIVND come from the germline V gene (reference sequence). Trimming removed 5 bases from V and 1 base from J, with 20 bases in between. This chain's CDR3 is CASSRTIKTDTNTEAFF. For the CDR3, the DNA is TGTGCCAGTAGTCGCACGATCAAAACGGACACGAACACTGAAGCTTTCTTT.

The chain recombines TRBV7-8 with TRBJ1-2; the match to TRBD1 covers 8 bases. The CDR3 has 14 residues. Germline V gene data show CDR1 as SGHVS and CDR2 as FQNEAQ. J was trimmed by 4 bases and V by 0 bases; bases with no gene match: 1. The CDR3 DNA is TGTGCCAGCAGCTTAGCACAGGGGGGCTATGGCTACACCTTC. Its protein is CASSLAQGGYGYTF.

The chain carries TRBV6-5 and TRBJ1-1; weak D call: TRBD1 (5 bases). The CDR3 spans 14 residues. Germline CDR1 and CDR2: MNHEY and SVGAGI. The ends were cut back, 6 bases at V and 0 bases at J, with 11 bases in the middle. DNA for the CDR3: TGTGCCAGCAGCGATCAGGGTATGAACACTGAAGCTTTCTTT. Its protein is CASSDQGMNTEAFF.

The chain links TRBV3-1 (or the pseudogene TRBV3-2) to TRBJ1-2; no clear D. The CDR3 runs 14 residues. Per the germline V gene, CDR1 is LGHDT and CDR2 is YNNKEL (reference sequence). Trimming removed 0 bases at V and 4 bases at J, with 9 bases between. CDR3 amino acids: CASSQDLVTYGYTF. In DNA form, the CDR3 reads TGTGCCAGCAGCCAAGATTTAGTTACCTATGGCTACACCTTC.

The J gene is TRBJ1-5, the V gene TRBV6-7; 10 bases are shared with TRBD1. TRBV6-7 qualifies as an ORF whose function is uncertain. V lost 4 bases, J lost 7 bases, and 19 bases stayed unmatched. CDR3 length equals 19 residues. CDR3 DNA sequence: TGTGCCAGCAGTTCTCGGGACAGGGGTTCGTATAAGGGTAGCCAGCCCCAGCATTTT. Encoded protein: CASSSRDRGSYKGSQPQHF.

The chain uses TRBV5-1 and TRBJ1-2; 12 nucleotides match TRBD1. The germline gives CDR1 SGHRS, CDR2 YFSETQ. There are 14 residues in the CDR3. V lost 3 bases and J lost 6; bases outside the gene matches: 3. The CDR3, as DNA: TGCGCCAGCAGCTACGGGACAGGGGGCAATGGCTACACCTTC. Translated, it gives CASSYGTGGNGYTF.

The V call is TRBV7-9, the J call TRBJ2-3; 10 bases line up with TRBD1. With V trimmed by 5 bases and J by 7 bases, 9 bases remained unmatched. Germline V gene data show CDR1 as SEHNR and CDR2 as FQNEAQ (reference sequence). This CDR3 has 15 residues. This chain's CDR3 is CASSVGQGGSNTQYF. Written as DNA, the CDR3 is TGTGCCAGCAGCGTTGGACAGGGGGGGTCAAATACGCAGTATTTT.

This chain connects TRBV5-6 to TRBJ2-2; TRBD1 matches 7 bases. The CDR3 is 16 amino acids. CDR1 is SGHDT and CDR2 is YYEEEE in the germline V gene. J lost 4 bases, V lost 2 bases, and 8 bases had no gene match. CDR3 region: CASSFTGAGTTGELFF. The CDR3 DNA follows: TGTGCCAGCAGCTTTACAGGGGCGGGTACCACCGGGGAGCTGTTTTTT.

The chain couples TRBV19 to TRBJ2-3; 7 bases match TRBD1. Germline values: CDR1 LNHDA, CDR2 SQIVND (reference sequence). V lost 9 bases and J lost 5; bases outside the gene matches: 11. The length of the CDR3 is 14 residues. Written as DNA, the CDR3 is TGTGCCAGAAGCGGAGAGGGGGCGTTAGATACGCAGTATTTT. Protein sequence: CARSGEGALDTQYF.

J is TRBJ1-3 and V is TRBV3-1 (or the pseudogene TRBV3-2), with D possibly TRBD1 on 5 matching bases. The CDR3 length is 16 residues. The germline V gene has CDR1 LGHDT and CDR2 YNNKEL (reference sequence). V lost 5 bases to trimming and J lost 2 bases, with 16 bases between them. This chain's CDR3 is CASSGDLGGAGNTIYF. The CDR3, as DNA: TGTGCCAGCAGCGGCGATCTGGGGGGGGCTGGAAACACCATATATTTT.